The clone carrying this TCR beta chain occurred a few times. Sequencing used immunoSEQ multiplex PCR; TCRdb keeps in-frame clones, though not all of them. The data hold 50,000 to 70,000 clones, with 80% to 85% observed a single time. The sample originates from a study of blood T cell repertoires in COVID-19. The CDR3 consists of 14 residues. Trimming left V 3 bases short and J 6 bases short, with 12 bases between. From germline, CDR1 is GTSNPN and CDR2 SVGIG (reference sequence). The chain employs TRBV30 and TRBJ1-6; possible D gene TRBD1, 6 bases. The sequence was obtained from a man aged 80 or over with COVID-19, enrolled during active disease. The sample consisted of peripheral blood. CDR3 DNA sequence: TGTGCCTGGAGGTCCACAGGGTCTAATTCACCCCTCCACTTT. Protein: CAWRSTGSNSPLHF.